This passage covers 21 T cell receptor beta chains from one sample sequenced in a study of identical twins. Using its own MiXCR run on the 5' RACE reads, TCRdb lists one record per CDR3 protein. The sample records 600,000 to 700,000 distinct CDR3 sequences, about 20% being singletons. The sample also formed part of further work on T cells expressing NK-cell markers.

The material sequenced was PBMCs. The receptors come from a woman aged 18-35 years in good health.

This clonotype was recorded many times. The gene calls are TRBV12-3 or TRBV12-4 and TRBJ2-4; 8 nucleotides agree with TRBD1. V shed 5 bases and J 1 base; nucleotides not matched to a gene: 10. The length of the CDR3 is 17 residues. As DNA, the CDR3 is TGTGCCAGCAGTCCCCTTCAGGGGGCGACGGCCAAAAACATTCAGTACTTC. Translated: CASSPLQGATAKNIQYF.

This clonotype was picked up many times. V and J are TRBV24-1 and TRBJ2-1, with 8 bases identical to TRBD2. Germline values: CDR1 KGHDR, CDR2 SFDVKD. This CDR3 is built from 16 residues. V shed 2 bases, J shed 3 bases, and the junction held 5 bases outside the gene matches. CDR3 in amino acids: CATSDSAGANYNEQFF. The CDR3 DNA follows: TGTGCCACCAGTGATTCAGCGGGAGCTAACTACAATGAGCAGTTCTTC.

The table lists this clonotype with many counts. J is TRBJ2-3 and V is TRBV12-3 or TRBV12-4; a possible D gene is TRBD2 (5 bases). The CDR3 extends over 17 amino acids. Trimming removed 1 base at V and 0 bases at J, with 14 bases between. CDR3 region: CASSLGLTVTSTDTQYF. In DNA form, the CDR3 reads TGTGCCAGCAGTTTAGGACTAACCGTGACTAGCACAGATACGCAGTATTTT.

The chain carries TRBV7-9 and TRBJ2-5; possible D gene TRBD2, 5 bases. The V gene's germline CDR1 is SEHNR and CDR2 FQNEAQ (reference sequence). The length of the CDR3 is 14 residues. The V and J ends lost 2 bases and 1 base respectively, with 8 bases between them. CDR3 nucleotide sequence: TGTGCCAGCAGCTTAAGAGGGCCCCAAGAGACCCAGTACTTC. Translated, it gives CASSLRGPQETQYF.

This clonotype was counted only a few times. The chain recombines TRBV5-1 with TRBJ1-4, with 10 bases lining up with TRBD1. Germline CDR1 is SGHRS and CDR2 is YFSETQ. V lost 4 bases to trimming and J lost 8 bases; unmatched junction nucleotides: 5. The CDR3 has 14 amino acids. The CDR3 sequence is CASSIGTGVEKLFF. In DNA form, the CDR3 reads TGCGCCAGCAGCATCGGGACAGGGGTAGAAAAACTGTTTTTT.

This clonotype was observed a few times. The DNA of the CDR3 is TGCAGTGCTTTGAATCGGGGGGGTAACAATGAGCAGTTCTTC. Translating it yields CSALNRGGNNEQFF. The chain has TRBV20-1 and TRBJ2-1, with 8 bases fitting TRBD2. This CDR3 spans 14 amino acids. V trimming: 5 bases; J trimming: 5 bases; junction bases outside the gene matches: 8. Germline assignment: CDR1 DFQATT and CDR2 SNEGSKA (reference sequence).

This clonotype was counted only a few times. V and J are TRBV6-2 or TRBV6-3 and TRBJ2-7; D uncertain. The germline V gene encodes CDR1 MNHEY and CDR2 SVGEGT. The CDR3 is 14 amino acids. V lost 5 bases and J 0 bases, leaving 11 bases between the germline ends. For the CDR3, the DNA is TGTGCCAGCAGTCCCCGTCGGTTCTCCTACGAGCAGTACTTC. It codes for CASSPRRFSYEQYF.

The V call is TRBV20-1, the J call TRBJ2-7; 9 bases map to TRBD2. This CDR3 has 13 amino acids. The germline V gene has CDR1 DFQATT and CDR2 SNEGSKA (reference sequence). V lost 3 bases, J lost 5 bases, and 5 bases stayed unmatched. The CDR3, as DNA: TGCAGTGCTAGTAAGCGGGAGGACAACGAGCAGTACTTC. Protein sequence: CSASKREDNEQYF.

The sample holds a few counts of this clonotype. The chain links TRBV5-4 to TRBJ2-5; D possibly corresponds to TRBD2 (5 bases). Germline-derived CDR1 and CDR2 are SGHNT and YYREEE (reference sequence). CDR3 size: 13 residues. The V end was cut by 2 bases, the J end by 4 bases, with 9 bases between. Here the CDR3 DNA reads TGTGCCAGCAGCTTCACGGGGATAGAGACCCAGTACTTC. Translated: CASSFTGIETQYF.

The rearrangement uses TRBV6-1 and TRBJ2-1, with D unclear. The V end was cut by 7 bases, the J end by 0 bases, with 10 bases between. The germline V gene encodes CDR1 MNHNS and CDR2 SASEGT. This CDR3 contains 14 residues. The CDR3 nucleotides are TGTGCCAGCAAGGGATCTCGCTCCTACAATGAGCAGTTCTTC. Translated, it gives CASKGSRSYNEQFF.

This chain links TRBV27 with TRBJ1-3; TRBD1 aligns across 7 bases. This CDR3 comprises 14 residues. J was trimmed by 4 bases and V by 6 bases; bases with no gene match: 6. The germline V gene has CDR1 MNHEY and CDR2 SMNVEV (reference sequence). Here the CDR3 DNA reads TGTGCCAGCAGGAGGCAGGGGGTAGGAAACACCATATATTTT. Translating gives CASRRQGVGNTIYF.

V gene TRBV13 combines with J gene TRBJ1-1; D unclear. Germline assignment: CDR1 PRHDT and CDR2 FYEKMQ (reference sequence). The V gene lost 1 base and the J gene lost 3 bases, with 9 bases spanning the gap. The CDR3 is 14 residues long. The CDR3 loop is CASSLERGDTEAFF. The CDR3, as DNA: TGTGCCAGCAGCTTAGAACGTGGGGACACTGAAGCTTTCTTT. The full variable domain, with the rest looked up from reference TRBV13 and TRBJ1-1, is AAGVIQSPRHLIKEKRETATLKCYPIPRHDTVYWYQQGPGQDPQFLISFYEKMQSDKGSIPDRFSAQQFSDYHSELNMSSLELGDSALYFCASSLERGDTEAFFGQGTRLTVV.

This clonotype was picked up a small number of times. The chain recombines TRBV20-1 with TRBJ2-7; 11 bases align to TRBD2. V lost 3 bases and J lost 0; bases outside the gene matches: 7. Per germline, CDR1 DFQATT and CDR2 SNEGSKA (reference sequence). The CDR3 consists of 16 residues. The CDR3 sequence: CSARGGSGRASYEQYF. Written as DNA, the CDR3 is TGCAGTGCTAGGGGAGGTAGCGGGAGGGCCTCCTACGAGCAGTACTTC.

This CDR3 reads CSARVFSGGPETQYF. DNA for the CDR3: TGCAGTGCTAGAGTTTTTAGCGGGGGCCCGGAGACCCAGTACTTC. This sequence joins TRBV20-1 and TRBJ2-5, with 9 bases identical to TRBD2. V dropped 1 base and J dropped 5; count of bases not matched to a gene: 8. The CDR3 loop spans 15 amino acids. Germline values: CDR1 DFQATT, CDR2 SNEGSKA (reference sequence).

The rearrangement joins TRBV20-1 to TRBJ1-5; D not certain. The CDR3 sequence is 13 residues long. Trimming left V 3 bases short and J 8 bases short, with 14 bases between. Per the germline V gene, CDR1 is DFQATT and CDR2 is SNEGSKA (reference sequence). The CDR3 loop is CSASPSVGKPQHF. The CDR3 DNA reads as TGCAGTGCTAGCCCCAGTGTGGGAAAGCCCCAGCATTTT.

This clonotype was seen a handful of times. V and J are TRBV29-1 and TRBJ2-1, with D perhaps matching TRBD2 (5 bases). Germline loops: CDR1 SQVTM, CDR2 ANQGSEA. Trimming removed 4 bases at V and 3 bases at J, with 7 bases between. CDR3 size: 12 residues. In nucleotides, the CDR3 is TGCAGCGTTGTTCGGGGCTACAATGAGCAGTTCTTC. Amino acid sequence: CSVVRGYNEQFF.

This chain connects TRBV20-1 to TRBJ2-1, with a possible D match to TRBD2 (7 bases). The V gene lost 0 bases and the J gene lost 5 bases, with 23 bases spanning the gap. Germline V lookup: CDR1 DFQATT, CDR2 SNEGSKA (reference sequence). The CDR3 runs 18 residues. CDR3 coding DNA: TGCAGTGCTAGAGATTATGTCGGGGGGCGAAACGAAAACAATGAGCAGTTCTTC. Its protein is CSARDYVGGRNENNEQFF.

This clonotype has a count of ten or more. This CDR3 reads CSASMRTAGYGYTF. The CDR3 region has the DNA TGCAGTGCTAGTATGCGGACCGCTGGGTATGGCTACACCTTC. The chain employs TRBV20-1 and TRBJ1-2, with D unclear. The germline V and J ends were trimmed by 3 bases and 5 bases, with 16 bases remaining between them. The CDR3 is 14 residues long. Per germline, CDR1 DFQATT and CDR2 SNEGSKA (reference sequence).

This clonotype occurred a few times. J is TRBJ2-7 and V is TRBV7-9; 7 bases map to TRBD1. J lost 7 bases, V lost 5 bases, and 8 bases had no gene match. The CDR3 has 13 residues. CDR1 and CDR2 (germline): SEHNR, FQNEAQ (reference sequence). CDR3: CASSPRTGWEQYF. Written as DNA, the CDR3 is TGTGCCAGCAGCCCTCGGACAGGTTGGGAGCAGTACTTC.

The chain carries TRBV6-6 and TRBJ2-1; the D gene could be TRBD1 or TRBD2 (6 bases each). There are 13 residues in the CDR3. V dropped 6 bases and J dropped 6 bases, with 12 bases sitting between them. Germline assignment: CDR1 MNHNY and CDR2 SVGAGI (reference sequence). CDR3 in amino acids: CASSRRGLNEQFF. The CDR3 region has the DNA TGTGCCAGCAGCCGACGGGGGCTCAATGAGCAGTTCTTC.

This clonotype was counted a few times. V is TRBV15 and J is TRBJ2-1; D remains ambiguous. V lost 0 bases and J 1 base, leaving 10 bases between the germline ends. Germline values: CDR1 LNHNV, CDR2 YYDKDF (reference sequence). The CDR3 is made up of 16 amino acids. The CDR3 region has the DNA TGTGCCACCAGCAGAGATCCGTATCGATCCTACAATGAGCAGTTCTTC. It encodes CATSRDPYRSYNEQFF.